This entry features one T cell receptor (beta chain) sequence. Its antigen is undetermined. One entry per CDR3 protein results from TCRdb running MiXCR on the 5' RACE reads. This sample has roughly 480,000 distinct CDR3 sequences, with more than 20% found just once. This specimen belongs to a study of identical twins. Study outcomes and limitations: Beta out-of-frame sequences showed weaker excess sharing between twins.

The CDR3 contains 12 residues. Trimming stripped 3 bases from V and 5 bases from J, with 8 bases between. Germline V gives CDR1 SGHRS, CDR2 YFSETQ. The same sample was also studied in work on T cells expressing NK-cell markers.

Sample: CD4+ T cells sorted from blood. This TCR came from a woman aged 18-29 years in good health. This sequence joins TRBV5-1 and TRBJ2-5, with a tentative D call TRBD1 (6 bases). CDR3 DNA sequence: TGCGCCAGCAGCTACAGGGTTGAGACCCAGTACTTC. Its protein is CASSYRVETQYF.